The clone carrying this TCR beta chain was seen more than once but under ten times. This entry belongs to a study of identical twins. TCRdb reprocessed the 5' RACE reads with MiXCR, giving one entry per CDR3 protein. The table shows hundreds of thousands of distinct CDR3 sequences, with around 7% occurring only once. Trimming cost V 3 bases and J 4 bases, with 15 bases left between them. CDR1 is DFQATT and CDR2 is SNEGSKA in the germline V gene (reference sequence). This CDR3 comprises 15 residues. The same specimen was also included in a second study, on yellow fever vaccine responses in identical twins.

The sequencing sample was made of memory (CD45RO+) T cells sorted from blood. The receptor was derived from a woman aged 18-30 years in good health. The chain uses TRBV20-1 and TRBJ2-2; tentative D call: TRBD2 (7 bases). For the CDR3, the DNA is TGCAGTGCTAGGGGGCGGGGGCTTGGCACCGGGGAGCTGTTTTTT. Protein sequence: CSARGRGLGTGELFF.